A selection of T cell receptor beta chains follows, all from one sample in a study of shared clonotypes between healthy human individuals. This table comes from immunoSEQ multiplex PCR, and its TCRdb copy is limited to in-frame clones, with some not included. The profile shows just over 2,000,000 clones, roughly 94% of them singletons. Sequenced: naive CD4+ T cells sorted from blood. The receptors come from a man younger than 35 in good health. The CDR3 runs from the conserved cysteine through the conserved F or W. Fields, in order: J gene, clone size, V gene, D gene, CDR3 DNA, CDR3 protein. A D gene is named only where the DNA matches it firmly. Expanded clones are given a class, and other clones once, few, many or no size at all.

j_call: TRBJ2-2
clone_size: once
v_call: TRBV7-2
d_call: TRBD1
cdr3_nt: TGTGCCAGCAGCCCTCGACAGGGAACCGGGGAGCTGTTTTTT
cdr3_aa: CASSPRQGTGELFF

j_call: TRBJ2-3
clone_size: -
v_call: TRBV10-2
d_call: -
cdr3_nt: TGCGCCAGCACCCCAGGGACCGAAACTAGCACAGATACGCAGTATTTT
cdr3_aa: CASTPGTETSTDTQYF

j_call: TRBJ2-7
clone_size: -
v_call: TRBV2
d_call: -
cdr3_nt: TGTGCCAGCAGTGATGTCTCCTACTCCTACGAGCAGTACTTC
cdr3_aa: CASSDVSYSYEQYF

j_call: TRBJ1-5
clone_size: -
v_call: TRBV4-3
d_call: TRBD1
cdr3_nt: TGCGCCAGCAGCCAAGATGTTACGGCAGGGGGAAGTCAGCCCCAGCATTTT
cdr3_aa: CASSQDVTAGGSQPQHF

j_call: TRBJ2-3
clone_size: -
v_call: TRBV7-2
d_call: -
cdr3_nt: TGTGCCAGCAGCTCCCTCACAGATACGCAGTATTTT
cdr3_aa: CASSSLTDTQYF

j_call: TRBJ2-3
clone_size: -
v_call: TRBV27
d_call: -
cdr3_nt: TGTGCCAGCAGTTTAGTGGGCACAGATACGCAGTATTTT
cdr3_aa: CASSLVGTDTQYF

j_call: TRBJ1-4
clone_size: -
v_call: TRBV15
d_call: TRBD1
cdr3_nt: TGTGCCACCAGCCCTCACTGGGGCAGGGGGGATGAAAAACTGTTTTTT
cdr3_aa: CATSPHWGRGDEKLFF

j_call: TRBJ1-3
clone_size: -
v_call: TRBV6-1
d_call: -
cdr3_nt: TGTGCCAGCAGTGTATCCCCCCCGGGGACTGGAAACACCATATATTTT
cdr3_aa: CASSVSPPGTGNTIYF

j_call: TRBJ2-7
clone_size: -
v_call: TRBV6-5
d_call: -
cdr3_nt: TGTGCCAGCAGTCCTTCTTGGGCCCCGGACGAGCAGTACTTC
cdr3_aa: CASSPSWAPDEQYF

j_call: TRBJ2-5
clone_size: -
v_call: TRBV7-9
d_call: TRBD2
cdr3_nt: TGTGCCAGCAGCTTTGGGACTAGCGGGAGACCCCACCAAGAGACCCAGTACTTC
cdr3_aa: CASSFGTSGRPHQETQYF

j_call: TRBJ1-5
clone_size: -
v_call: TRBV30
d_call: -
cdr3_nt: TGTGCCTGGAGAGAGTACATTGGTGTAGGACCCCAGCATTTT
cdr3_aa: CAWREYIGVGPQHF

j_call: TRBJ2-5
clone_size: -
v_call: TRBV7-2
d_call: TRBD1
cdr3_nt: TGTGCCAGCAGCTCTAACAGGGGGCTGGAGACCCAGTACTTC
cdr3_aa: CASSSNRGLETQYF

j_call: TRBJ1-2
clone_size: -
v_call: TRBV18
d_call: -
cdr3_nt: TGTGCCAGCTCACCATCAGACAACCCTGGGGGCTACACCTTC
cdr3_aa: CASSPSDNPGGYTF

j_call: TRBJ1-1
clone_size: -
v_call: TRBV18
d_call: -
cdr3_nt: TGTGCCAGCTCACCACCGACGGCGGAGGCCTCGAACACTGAAGCTTTCTTT
cdr3_aa: CASSPPTAEASNTEAFF

j_call: TRBJ2-7
clone_size: -
v_call: TRBV5-4
d_call: -
cdr3_nt: TGTGCCAGCAGCGTCAACAGGGACCGCTACGAGCAGTACTTC
cdr3_aa: CASSVNRDRYEQYF

j_call: TRBJ1-3
clone_size: -
v_call: TRBV5-1
d_call: -
cdr3_nt: TGCGCCAGCAGCTTGGCGGAATTACCTGGAAACACCATATATTTT
cdr3_aa: CASSLAELPGNTIYF

j_call: TRBJ1-4
clone_size: -
v_call: TRBV28
d_call: -
cdr3_nt: TGTGCCAGCAGCTTCCCCACCATGGCAACTAATGAAAAACTGTTTTTT
cdr3_aa: CASSFPTMATNEKLFF

j_call: TRBJ2-3
clone_size: -
v_call: TRBV10-2
d_call: -
cdr3_nt: TGCGCCAGCAGTGAGTCTGGGGGTACAGATACGCAGTATTTT
cdr3_aa: CASSESGGTDTQYF

j_call: TRBJ1-5
clone_size: -
v_call: TRBV4-3
d_call: -
cdr3_nt: TGCGCCAGCAGCCCTGTCTTATATCAGCCCCAGCATTTT
cdr3_aa: CASSPVLYQPQHF

j_call: TRBJ1-6
clone_size: -
v_call: TRBV7-8
d_call: TRBD1
cdr3_nt: TGTGCCAGCAGCTTCCGGGACAGCAATTCACCCCTCCACTTT
cdr3_aa: CASSFRDSNSPLHF

j_call: TRBJ1-2
clone_size: -
v_call: TRBV6-1
d_call: -
cdr3_nt: TGTGCCAGCAGTGCTCGACAGTCATCTAACTATGGCTACACCTTC
cdr3_aa: CASSARQSSNYGYTF

j_call: TRBJ2-3
clone_size: -
v_call: TRBV9
d_call: -
cdr3_nt: TGTGCCAGCAGCGAGATAGCGGCCCTCCCCACAGATACGCAGTATTTT
cdr3_aa: CASSEIAALPTDTQYF

j_call: TRBJ1-1
clone_size: -
v_call: TRBV7-2
d_call: -
cdr3_nt: TGTGCCAGCAGCTTAGCTCTGGGACCGGGCACTGAAGCTTTCTTT
cdr3_aa: CASSLALGPGTEAFF

j_call: TRBJ1-1
clone_size: once
v_call: TRBV30
d_call: TRBD1
cdr3_nt: TGTGCCTTTCTCGGACAGGGTGTGACTGAAGCTTTCTTT
cdr3_aa: CAFLGQGVTEAFF